This T cell receptor beta chain was captured by sequencing in a study of identical twins (dated by TCRdb to about 2016). Regarding the research as a whole: TCR alpha and beta repertoires from monozygotic twins, unrelated adults of various ages and cord blood were deep-sequenced to test whether fetal clonotypes persist. To rule out contamination, the twin experiments were replicated at different times with different library preparation protocols.

This clonotype appeared a few times. Its antigen remains undetermined. Base quality data are lacking; no much larger clone is found one base away. The library was generated by 5' RACE. Sequenced using an Illumina HiSeq 2000. Template switching introduced a universal primer binding site; the final cDNA contained a unique molecular identifier, enabling accurate counting of TCR cDNA molecules. Specific primers in the conserved constant-segment region were used to synthesize first-strand cDNA for TCR alpha and beta chains. To control for contamination, every cDNA library was double barcoded, receiving both a SMART-Mk sample barcode and Illumina barcodes. TruSeq adapter sequences and Illumina sample barcodes were added in two successive PCR steps. The TCR alpha and beta cDNA libraries were sequenced on the Illumina HiSeq platform using custom primers. In the source study's methods: Unique molecular identifiers were extracted from raw reads with MiGEC, and CDR3 positions were determined with MiXCR. Recombination models were inferred per individual with the repgenHMM and IGoR tools using an EM algorithm. Shared clonotype analysis was performed with the tcR package in R, normalizing sharing by the product of cloneset sizes. To study raw recombination without the effects of thymic and clonal selection, out-of-frame nonproductive sequences were analyzed. TCRdb cleaned the public reads at Q25 with fastp, built clones with MiXCR and kept in-frame beta chains. Duplicate CDR3 protein sequences are folded into a single record with the most common DNA and genes. Here the V and J calls rest on TCRdb's processing, not on the authors' analysis. In all, the sample holds about 240,000 distinct CDR3 sequences, and roughly 12% of those were seen once. The ten largest clonotypes hold 4% to 5% of the sample.

Only healthy Caucasian donors were included. Three pairs of female monozygotic twins, all aged about 18 to 30 years, made up the twin cohort. Miltenyi CD45RO+ enrichment and human naive T-cell isolation kits were used to isolate memory (CD45RO+) and naive T cells from PBMC. What the work shows at the level of the full study, not this receptor alone: A weaker excess of twin sharing was found in beta out-of-frame sequences because the signal-to-noise ratio was lowered by fewer shared sequences. Out-of-frame TCR alpha sharing in monozygotic twins was systematically underestimated by recombination models, whereas sharing between unrelated individuals was in agreement with the recombination models. Because the same donors could not be followed over many years, the conclusions depended on cross-sectional statistical analysis. Out-of-frame TCR alpha sequences shared between twins showed an excess of low generation-probability sequences compared with coincidental sharing between unrelated individuals. Zero-insertion analyses could be partly confounded by invariant T cells such as MAIT and iNKT, although diverse VJ usage argued against such confounding for most clonotypes. Fewer insertions were carried by abundant cord blood beta clonotypes, a similar but weaker trend appeared in young adult naive repertoires, and no such trend appeared in memory repertoires.

These sequences were also reported in another study, on yellow fever vaccine responses in identical twins. The other study reports the following: The T cell response to vaccination in identical twins was reported by the authors to appear partly convergent and partly personalized. Focusing on identical twins, the study followed the T cell clones that responded to the vaccine, and did so with precision.

This TCR came from a woman younger than 30 in good health. Specimen: memory (CD45RO+) T cells sorted from blood. Read against the paper, the sample's cell subset or site label means: CD45RO+ enriched T cells.

Read as DNA, the sequence is TGCAGCGTTCGGAGCGCGGGTATCTCCCATGGCTACACCTTC. Translated, this is CSVRSAGISHGYTF. Here the chain combines TRBV29-1 and TRBJ1-2; confidence is insufficient to name the D gene. The CDR3 covers 14 residues, taking in both the cysteine and the phenylalanine. Of all the DNA, just the CDR3 is kept, 42 bases in frame from base 1. Sequences SQVTM (CDR1) and ANQGSEA (CDR2) are obtained from the germline V gene. At the junction V is shortened by 5 bases and J by 6 bases, with 19 bases in between. Where the CDR3 stops, the reference TRBV29-1 and TRBJ1-2 genes take over; the full variable domain is SAVISQKPSRDICQRGTSLTIQCQVDSQVTMMFWYRQQPGQSLTLIATANQGSEATYESGFVIDKFPISRPNLTFSTLTVSNMSPEDSSIYLCSVRSAGISHGYTFGSGTRLTVV.